This TCR beta chain derives from a study of tumor-infiltrating lymphocytes in primary liver carcinoma. Looked up from germline, CDR1 is MDHEN and CDR2 is SYDVKM. The CDR3 contains 15 residues. Trimming removed 6 bases at V and 1 base at J, with 14 bases between. Production of TCR beta cDNA used approximately 0.45 ug total RNA together with a constant-region primer. Researchers made the TCR beta libraries by running three nested multiplex PCR rounds with slightly modified ARM-PCR. A C-beta reverse primer was combined with TRBV1-TRBV30 forward primers in the first two PCR rounds, and each round had around 11 cycles. One entry per CDR3 protein results from TCRdb running MiXCR on the multiplex PCR reads. The sample carries over 95,000 distinct CDR3 sequences, around three quarters recorded once. Starting material for RNA and DNA co-extraction consisted of about 20-30 mg of unsorted bulk tissue. A few counts support this clonotype.

The sequence was obtained from a woman aged 55-75 years with primary liver carcinoma and hepatitis B virus infection. The rearrangement uses TRBV28 and TRBJ2-3; D perhaps matches TRBD2 (6 bases). Sequencing used liver tumor tissue from sampling region 5. Sample subset: tumor region T5, tumor centre. The CDR3 loop is CASSFQRARTDTQYF. The DNA for the CDR3 is TGTGCCAGCAGCTTCCAGCGGGCCCGCACAGATACGCAGTATTTT. Full variable domain (rest looked up from reference TRBV28 and TRBJ2-3): DVKVTQSSRYLVKRTGEKVFLECVQDMDHENMFWYRQDPGLGLRLIYFSYDVKMKEKGDIPEGYSVSREKKERFSLILESASTNQTSMYLCASSFQRARTDTQYFGPGTRLTVL.